This TCR beta chain comes out of a study of blood T cell repertoires in COVID-19. About the study: Sources were T cells, B-cell-depleted T cells, or PBMCs; the material itself was cDNA or gDNA.

Germline V gene data show CDR1 as MNHEY and CDR2 as SVGAGI. V gave up 5 bases and J gave up 7 bases, with 12 bases separating them. The CDR3 has 12 amino acids. Generated by immunoSEQ multiplex PCR, the TCRdb table keeps only in-frame clones and is missing some. This sample has about 440,000 clones; about 90% occur once, and the top ten carry roughly 0.66%. This clonotype was obtained from a man between 18 and 35 years old who had recovered from COVID-19. The sequenced material came from PBMCs or T cells enriched from blood (not recorded which). The V gene is TRBV6-5, the J gene TRBJ2-7; maybe TRBD1 (6 bases). For the CDR3, the DNA is TGTGCCAGCAGTCGTCAGGGGTGGGAGCAGTACTTC. This codes for CASSRQGWEQYF.